This T cell receptor (beta chain) is from a study of cytomegalovirus exposure and HLA in healthy donors. Study-level background: When 350 to 500 donors were genotyped, roughly 78% of them were found to fall in the Caucasian-associated ancestry cluster.

J was trimmed by 12 bases and V by 7 bases; bases with no gene match: 3. Germline V gives CDR1 MNHNS, CDR2 SASEGT. This CDR3 is 11 amino acids long. Vbeta (60) and Jbeta (13) primers were used in the PCR. Libraries were prepared by immunoSEQ multiplex PCR; TCRdb keeps only in-frame clonotypes and omits some of them. This table holds 120,000 or so clones, 10% found once. Study-wide results and caveats: The study put 150 or so TCR beta chains on its list as cytomegalovirus-associated. Reportedly, diagnosis of cytomegalovirus status by the classifier showed high specificity and sensitivity. With further analysis later on, most CMV-associated TCR beta chains appeared HLA-restricted.

Concerning this clone: The antigen remains unidentified.

The chain uses TRBV6-1 and TRBJ2-7, with TRBD2 identical over 13 bases. This receptor was taken from a woman between 18 and 29 years old in good health and CMV-seropositive. The sample was PBMCs. The CDR3 region is CASKLAGGLYF. CDR3 coding DNA: TGTGCCAGCAAACTAGCGGGAGGGCTGTACTTC.